The clone carrying this T cell receptor beta chain was seen just once. Its specificity is unknown. The data were taken from a study of neurological immune-mediated disorders. Study conclusions and caveats: The greatest TCR clonal expansion appeared in HTLV-1-associated myelopathy and the smallest, falling below healthy controls, in multiple sclerosis.

The authors produced cDNA by 5'RACE using 10-nucleotide random UMIs. TCRdb reprocessed the 5' RACE reads with MiXCR, giving one entry per CDR3 protein. Here the sample spans 28,000 or so distinct CDR3 sequences, more than 20% being singletons. This CDR3 is built from 15 residues. From germline, CDR1 is SGHRS and CDR2 YFSETQ. V was clipped by 0 bases and J by 1 base, with 9 bases between them. The study drew its healthy controls from blood bank volunteers in Maryland, USA. Stored at -80 C, 2 million PBMCs were the source of the unsorted libraries. The sample taken for sequencing was PBMCs. The chain uses TRBV5-1 and TRBJ2-3; D is perhaps TRBD1 (5 bases). The receptor's source is a woman aged 55-75 years in good health. CDR3 amino acids: CASSLVGVGTDTQYF. CDR3 nucleotides: TGCGCCAGCAGCTTGGTAGGGGTGGGCACAGATACGCAGTATTTT.